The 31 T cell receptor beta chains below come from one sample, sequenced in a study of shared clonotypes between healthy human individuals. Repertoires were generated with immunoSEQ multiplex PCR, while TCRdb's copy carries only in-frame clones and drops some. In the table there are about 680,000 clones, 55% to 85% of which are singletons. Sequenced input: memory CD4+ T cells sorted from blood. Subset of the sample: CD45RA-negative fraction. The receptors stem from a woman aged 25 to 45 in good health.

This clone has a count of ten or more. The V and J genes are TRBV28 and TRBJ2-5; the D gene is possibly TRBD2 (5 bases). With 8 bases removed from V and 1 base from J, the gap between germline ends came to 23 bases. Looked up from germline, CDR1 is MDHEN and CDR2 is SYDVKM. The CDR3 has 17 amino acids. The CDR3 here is CASAFPPKRTPQETQYF. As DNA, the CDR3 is TGTGCCAGCGCCTTTCCCCCGAAAAGGACTCCCCAAGAGACCCAGTACTTC.

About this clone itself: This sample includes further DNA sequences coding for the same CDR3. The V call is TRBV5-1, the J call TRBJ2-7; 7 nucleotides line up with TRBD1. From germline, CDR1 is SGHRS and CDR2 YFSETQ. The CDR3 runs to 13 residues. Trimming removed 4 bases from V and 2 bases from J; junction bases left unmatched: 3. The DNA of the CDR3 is TGCGCCAGCAGCCGGGGACAGACCTACGAGCAGTACTTC. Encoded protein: CASSRGQTYEQYF.

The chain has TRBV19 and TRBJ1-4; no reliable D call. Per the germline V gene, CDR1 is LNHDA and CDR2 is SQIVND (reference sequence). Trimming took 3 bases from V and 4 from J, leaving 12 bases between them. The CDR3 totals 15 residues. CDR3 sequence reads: CASSMFGRGNEKLFF. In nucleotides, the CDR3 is TGTGCCAGTAGTATGTTTGGTCGGGGTAATGAAAAACTGTTTTTT.

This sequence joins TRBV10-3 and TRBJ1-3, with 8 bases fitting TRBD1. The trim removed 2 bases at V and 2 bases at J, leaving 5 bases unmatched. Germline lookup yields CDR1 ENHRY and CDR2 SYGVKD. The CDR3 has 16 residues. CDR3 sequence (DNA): TGTGCCATCAGTGAGAGGGAACAGGGGGCTGGAAACACCATATATTTT. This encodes CAISEREQGAGNTIYF.

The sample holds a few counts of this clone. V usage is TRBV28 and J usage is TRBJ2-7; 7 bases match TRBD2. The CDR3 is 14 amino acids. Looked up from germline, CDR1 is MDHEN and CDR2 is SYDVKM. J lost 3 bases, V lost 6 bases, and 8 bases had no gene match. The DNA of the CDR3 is TGTGCCAGCAGCCCCCGGCGGGGGAGCTACGAGCAGTACTTC. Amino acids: CASSPRRGSYEQYF.

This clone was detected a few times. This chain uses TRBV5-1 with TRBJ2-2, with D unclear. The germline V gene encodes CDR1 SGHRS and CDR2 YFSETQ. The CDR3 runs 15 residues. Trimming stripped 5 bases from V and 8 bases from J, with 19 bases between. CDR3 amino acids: CASRESTTSGGELFF. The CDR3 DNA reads TGCGCCAGCAGGGAGAGTACCACCTCGGGTGGGGAGCTGTTTTTT.

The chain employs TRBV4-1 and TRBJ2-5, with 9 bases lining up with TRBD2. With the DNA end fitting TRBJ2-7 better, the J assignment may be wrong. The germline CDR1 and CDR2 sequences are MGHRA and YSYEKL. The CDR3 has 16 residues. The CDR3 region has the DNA TGCGCCAGCAGCCAACCGACTAGCGGACAATCCTACGAGCAGTACTTC. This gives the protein CASSQPTSGQSYEQYF.

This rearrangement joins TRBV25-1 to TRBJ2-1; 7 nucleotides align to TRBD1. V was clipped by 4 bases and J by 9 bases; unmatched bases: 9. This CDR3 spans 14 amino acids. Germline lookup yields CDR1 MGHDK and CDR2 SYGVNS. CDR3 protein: CASSVRQGFGEQFF. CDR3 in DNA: TGTGCCAGCAGTGTGAGACAGGGATTCGGTGAGCAGTTCTTC.

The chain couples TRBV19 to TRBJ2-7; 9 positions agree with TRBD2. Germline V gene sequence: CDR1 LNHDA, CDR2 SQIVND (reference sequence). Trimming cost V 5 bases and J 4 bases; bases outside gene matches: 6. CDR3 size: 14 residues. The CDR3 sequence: CASSGLAGEYEQYF. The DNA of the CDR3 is TGTGCCAGTAGTGGATTAGCGGGAGAGTACGAGCAGTACTTC.

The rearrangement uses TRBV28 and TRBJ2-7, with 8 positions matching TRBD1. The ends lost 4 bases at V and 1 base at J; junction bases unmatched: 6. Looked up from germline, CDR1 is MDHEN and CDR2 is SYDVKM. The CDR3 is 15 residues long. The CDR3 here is CASSWRQGRSYEQYF. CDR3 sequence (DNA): TGTGCCAGCAGTTGGAGACAGGGGAGATCCTACGAGCAGTACTTC.

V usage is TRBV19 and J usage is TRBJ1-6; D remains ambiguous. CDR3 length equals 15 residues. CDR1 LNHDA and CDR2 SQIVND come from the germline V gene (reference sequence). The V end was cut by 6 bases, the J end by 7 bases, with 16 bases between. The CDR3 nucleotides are TGTGCCAGTAGGAGTCCGCGTGCGGGGAATTCACCCCTCCACTTT. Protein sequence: CASRSPRAGNSPLHF.

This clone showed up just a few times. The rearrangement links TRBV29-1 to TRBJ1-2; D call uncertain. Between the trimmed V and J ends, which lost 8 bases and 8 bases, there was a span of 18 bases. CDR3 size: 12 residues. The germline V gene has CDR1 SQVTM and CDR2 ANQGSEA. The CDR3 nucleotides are TGCAGCACCGTAGGACCAACGGAGGGCTACACCTTC. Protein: CSTVGPTEGYTF.

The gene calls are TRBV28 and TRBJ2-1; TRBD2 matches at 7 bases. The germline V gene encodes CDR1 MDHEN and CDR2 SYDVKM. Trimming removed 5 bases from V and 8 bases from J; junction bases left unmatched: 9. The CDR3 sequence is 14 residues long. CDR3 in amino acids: CASSPHAGEDEQFF. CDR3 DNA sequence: TGTGCCAGCAGTCCCCACGCGGGGGAGGATGAGCAGTTCTTC.

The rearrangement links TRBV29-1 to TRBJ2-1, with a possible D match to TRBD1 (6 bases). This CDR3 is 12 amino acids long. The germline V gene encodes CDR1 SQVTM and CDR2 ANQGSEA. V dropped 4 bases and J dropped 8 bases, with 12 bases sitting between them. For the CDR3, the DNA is TGCAGCGTTGTCCCAGAGGGGGATGAGCAGTTCTTC. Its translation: CSVVPEGDEQFF.

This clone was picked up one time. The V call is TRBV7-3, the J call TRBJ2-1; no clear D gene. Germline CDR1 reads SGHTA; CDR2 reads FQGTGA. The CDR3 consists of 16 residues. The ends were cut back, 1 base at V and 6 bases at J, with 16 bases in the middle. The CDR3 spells CASSLKAARLVNEQFF. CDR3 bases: TGTGCCAGCAGCTTAAAGGCTGCCCGGCTAGTCAATGAGCAGTTCTTC.

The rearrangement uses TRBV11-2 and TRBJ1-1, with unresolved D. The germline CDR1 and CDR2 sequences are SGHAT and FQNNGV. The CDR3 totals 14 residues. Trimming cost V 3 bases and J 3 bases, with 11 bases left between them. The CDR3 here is CASSFGGSDTEAFF. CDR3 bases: TGTGCCAGCAGCTTTGGAGGGTCGGACACTGAAGCTTTCTTT.

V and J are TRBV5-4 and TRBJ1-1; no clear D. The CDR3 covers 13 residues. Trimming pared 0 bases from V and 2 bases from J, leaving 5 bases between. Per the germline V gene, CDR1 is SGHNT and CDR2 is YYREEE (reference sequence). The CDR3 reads CASSLVTNTEAFF. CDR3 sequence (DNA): TGTGCCAGCAGCTTGGTCACCAACACTGAAGCTTTCTTT.

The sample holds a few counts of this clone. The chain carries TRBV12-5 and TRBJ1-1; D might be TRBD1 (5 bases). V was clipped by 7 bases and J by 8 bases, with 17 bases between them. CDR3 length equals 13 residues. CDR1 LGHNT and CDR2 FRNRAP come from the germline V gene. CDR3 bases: TGTGCTAGTGCAACGGGTCTTGGACACGAAGCTTTCTTT. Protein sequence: CASATGLGHEAFF.

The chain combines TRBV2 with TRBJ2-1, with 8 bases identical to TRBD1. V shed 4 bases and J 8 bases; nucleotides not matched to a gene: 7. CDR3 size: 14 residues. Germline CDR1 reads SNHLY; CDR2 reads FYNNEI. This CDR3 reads CASSGRGLRDEQFF. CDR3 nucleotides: TGTGCCAGCAGTGGCAGGGGGCTTCGGGATGAGCAGTTCTTC.

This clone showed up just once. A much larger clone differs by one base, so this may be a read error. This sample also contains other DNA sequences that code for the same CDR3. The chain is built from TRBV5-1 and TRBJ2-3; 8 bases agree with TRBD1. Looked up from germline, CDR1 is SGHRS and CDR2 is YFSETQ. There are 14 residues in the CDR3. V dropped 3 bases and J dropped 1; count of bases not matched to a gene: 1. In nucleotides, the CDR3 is TGCGCCAGCAGCTCGGGACAGGGCACAGATACGCAGTATTTT. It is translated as CASSSGQGTDTQYF.

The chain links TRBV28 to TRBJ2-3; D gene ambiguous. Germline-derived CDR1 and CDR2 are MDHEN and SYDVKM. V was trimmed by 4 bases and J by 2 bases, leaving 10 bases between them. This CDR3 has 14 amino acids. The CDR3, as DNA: TGTGCCAGCAGTTCCACAAGAGACACAGATACGCAGTATTTT. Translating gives CASSSTRDTDTQYF.

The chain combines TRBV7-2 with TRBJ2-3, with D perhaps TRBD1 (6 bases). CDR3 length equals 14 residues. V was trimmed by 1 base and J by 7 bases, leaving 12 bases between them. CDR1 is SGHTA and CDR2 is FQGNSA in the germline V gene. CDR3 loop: CASSLGGPVHTQYF. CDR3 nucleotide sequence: TGTGCCAGCAGCTTAGGGGGGCCCGTGCATACGCAGTATTTT.

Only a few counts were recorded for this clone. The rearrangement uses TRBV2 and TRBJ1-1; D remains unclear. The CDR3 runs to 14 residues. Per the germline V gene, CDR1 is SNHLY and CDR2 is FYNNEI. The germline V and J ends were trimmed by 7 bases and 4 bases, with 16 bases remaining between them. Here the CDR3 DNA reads TGTGCCAGCACCCTACTCCTTTCTCTCACTGAAGCTTTCTTT. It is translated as CASTLLLSLTEAFF.

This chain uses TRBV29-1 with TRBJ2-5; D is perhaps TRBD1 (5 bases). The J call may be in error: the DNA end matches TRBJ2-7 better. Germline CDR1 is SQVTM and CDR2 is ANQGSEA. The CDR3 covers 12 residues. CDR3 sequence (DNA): TGCAGCGCCCGGTTCAGGGAATCCGAGCAGTACTTC. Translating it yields CSARFRESEQYF.

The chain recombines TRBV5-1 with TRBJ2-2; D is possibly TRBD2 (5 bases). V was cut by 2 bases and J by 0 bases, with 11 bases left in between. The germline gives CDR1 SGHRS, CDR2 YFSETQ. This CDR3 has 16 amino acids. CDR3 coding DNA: TGCGCCAGCAGCTTCCGGACTGCAACGAACACCGGGGAGCTGTTTTTT. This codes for CASSFRTATNTGELFF. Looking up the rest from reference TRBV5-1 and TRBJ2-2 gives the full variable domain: KAGVTQTPRYLIKTRGQQVTLSCSPISGHRSVSWYQQTPGQGLQFLFEYFSETQRNKGNFPGRFSGRQFSNSRSEMNVSTLELGDSALYLCASSFRTATNTGELFFGEGSRLTVL.

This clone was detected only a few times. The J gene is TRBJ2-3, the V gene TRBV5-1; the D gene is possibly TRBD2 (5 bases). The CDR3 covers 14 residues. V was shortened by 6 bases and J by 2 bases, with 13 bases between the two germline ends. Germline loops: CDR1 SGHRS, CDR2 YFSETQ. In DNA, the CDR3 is TGCGCCAGCACCGAGCGAGGGATCACAGATACGCAGTATTTT. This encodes CASTERGITDTQYF.

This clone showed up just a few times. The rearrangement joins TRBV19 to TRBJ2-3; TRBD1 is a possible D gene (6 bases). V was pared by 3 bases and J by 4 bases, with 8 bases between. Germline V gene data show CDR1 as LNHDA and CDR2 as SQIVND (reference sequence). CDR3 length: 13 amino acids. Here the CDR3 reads CASSINRADTQYF. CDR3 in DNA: TGTGCCAGTAGTATCAACAGGGCAGATACGCAGTATTTT.

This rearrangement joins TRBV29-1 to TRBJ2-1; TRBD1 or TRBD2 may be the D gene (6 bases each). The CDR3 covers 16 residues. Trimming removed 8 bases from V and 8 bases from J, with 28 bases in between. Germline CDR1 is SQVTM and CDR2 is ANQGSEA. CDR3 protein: CSPVLIRRGVIYEQFF. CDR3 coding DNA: TGCAGCCCCGTATTAATTAGGAGGGGGGTCATATATGAGCAGTTCTTC.

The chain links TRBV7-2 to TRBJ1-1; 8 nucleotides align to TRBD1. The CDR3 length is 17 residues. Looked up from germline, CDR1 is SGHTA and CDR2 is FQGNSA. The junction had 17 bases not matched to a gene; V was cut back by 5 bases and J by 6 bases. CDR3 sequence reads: CASSPPRSTGVYAEAFF. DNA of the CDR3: TGTGCCAGCAGCCCCCCCCGGTCGACAGGGGTATACGCTGAAGCTTTCTTT.

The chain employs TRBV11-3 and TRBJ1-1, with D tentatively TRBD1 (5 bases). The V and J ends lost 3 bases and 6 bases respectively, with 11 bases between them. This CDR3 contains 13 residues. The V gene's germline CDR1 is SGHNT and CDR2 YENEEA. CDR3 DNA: TGTGCCAGCAGCTTGTCCAGGGCGGCTGAAGCTTTCTTT. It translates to CASSLSRAAEAFF. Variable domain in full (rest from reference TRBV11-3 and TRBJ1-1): EAGVVQSPRYKIIEKKQPVAFWCNPISGHNTLYWYLQNLGQGPELLIRYENEEAVDDSQLPKDRFSAERLKGVDSTLKIQPAELGDSAVYLCASSLSRAAEAFFGQGTRLTVV.

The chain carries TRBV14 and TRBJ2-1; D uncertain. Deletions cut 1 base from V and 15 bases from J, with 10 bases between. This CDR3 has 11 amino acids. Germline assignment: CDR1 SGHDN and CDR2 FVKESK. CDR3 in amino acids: CASSQGPFAFF. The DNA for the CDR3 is TGTGCCAGCAGCCAAGGACCCTTTGCGTTCTTC. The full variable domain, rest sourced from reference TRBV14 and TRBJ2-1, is EAGVTQFPSHSVIEKGQTVTLRCDPISGHDNLYWYRRVMGKEIKFLLHFVKESKQDESGMPNNRFLAERTGGTYSTLKVQPAELEDSGVYFCASSQGPFAFFGPGTRLTVL.